This T cell receptor (beta chain) was recovered during a study of T cell changes during pregnancy in multiple sclerosis. This clone was recorded once. This CDR3 spans 14 amino acids. With V trimmed by 4 bases and J by 4 bases, 5 bases remained unmatched. Per germline, CDR1 MGHRA and CDR2 YSYEKL. Sequencing was performed with immunoSEQ multiplex PCR; in TCRdb, only in-frame clones are kept and a portion is missing. Of about 100,000 clones in the sample, approximately 91% were seen once. This sequence originates from a female donor with multiple sclerosis, enrolled in a pregnancy study. This chain links TRBV4-1 with TRBJ2-7; 9 bases fit TRBD1. The specimen was peripheral blood, collected in the second trimester of pregnancy. CDR3 DNA sequence: TGCGCCAGCAGCCCTATGGGACAGGGATACGAGCAGTACTTC. It codes for CASSPMGQGYEQYF.